The clone carrying this T cell receptor beta chain came up once. A much larger clone lies a single base off, so this may be a read error. Through a sample-barcoded 5' primer and a J-beta primer mix, a second PCR was run for 7 to 11 cycles. TCRdb analysed the 5' RACE reads with MiXCR anew, one entry per CDR3 protein. Among 540,000 or so distinct CDR3 sequences listed, roughly 43% were seen once. The sample originates from a study of blood T cells in healthy people across ages. The CDR3 length is 14 residues. Germline V CDR1 and CDR2: MNHEY, SVGAGI. Healthy Caucasian individuals from Russia aged about 6 to 95 served as donors. Isolated per sample were at least 6 million PBMCs.

Sequencing was done on a sample of blood. This clonotype originated in a man aged 80 or over in good health. The chain is built from TRBV6-5 and TRBJ1-1; D gene uncertain. CDR3 nucleotides: TGTACCAGCAGTGCCCCCGGGCCCAACACTGAAGCTTTCTTT. Its translation: CTSSAPGPNTEAFF.